A selection of T cell receptor beta chains follows, all from one sample in a study of T cells in Graves' hyperthyroidism and ophthalmopathy. TCRdb independently ran MiXCR on the multiplex PCR reads; one entry per CDR3 protein. The table records approximately 700,000 distinct CDR3 sequences, just under 45% of them present only once. The sequenced material came from peripheral blood or thyroid tissue (not recorded which). The receptors shown here come from an adult man with Graves' disease, either hyperthyroidism or ophthalmopathy (not recorded which). Each CDR3 is given with its conserved first and last residue. A D gene is named only where the DNA matches it firmly. Where a row states a size, it is once, few, many or the class of an expanded clone; other rows omit it.

d_call: -; clone_size: -; v_call: TRBV29-1; j_call: TRBJ2-7; cdr3_nt: TGCAGCGTTGACAGTAGCTCCTACGAGCAGTACTTC; cdr3_aa: CSVDSSSYEQYF
d_call: -; clone_size: -; v_call: TRBV7-9; j_call: TRBJ2-5; cdr3_nt: TGTGCCAGCAGCTTAGTTCAAGGGGGAGACTGGGAGCAGTACTTC; cdr3_aa: CASSLVQGGDWEQYF
d_call: -; clone_size: -; v_call: TRBV24-1; j_call: TRBJ2-7; cdr3_nt: TGTGCCACCAGTGAGGAAATATCAGGGGCCTACGAGCAGTACTTC; cdr3_aa: CATSEEISGAYEQYF
d_call: -; clone_size: -; v_call: TRBV12-3/TRBV12-4; j_call: TRBJ2-7; cdr3_nt: TGTGCCAGCAGACCTCGGGACGGCTCCTACGAGCAGTACTTC; cdr3_aa: CASRPRDGSYEQYF
d_call: -; clone_size: few; v_call: TRBV6-6; j_call: TRBJ2-5; cdr3_nt: TGTGCCAGCAGTGAACACCCGGGTCAAGAGACCCAGTACTTC; cdr3_aa: CASSEHPGQETQYF
d_call: TRBD2; clone_size: many; v_call: TRBV7-9; j_call: TRBJ2-7; cdr3_nt: TGTGCCAGCAGCTTGGTAGCGGGGGACGCGTACTTC; cdr3_aa: CASSLVAGDAYF
d_call: TRBD1; clone_size: -; v_call: TRBV7-2; j_call: TRBJ2-7; cdr3_nt: TGCCCCAGCAGCCAAGAGGACAGGACCTACGAGCAGTACTTC; cdr3_aa: CPSSQEDRTYEQYF
d_call: TRBD1; clone_size: many; v_call: TRBV5-8; j_call: TRBJ2-5; cdr3_nt: TGTGCCAGCAGCTTGACAGGGGCAGAGACCCAGTACTTC; cdr3_aa: CASSLTGAETQYF
d_call: TRBD1; clone_size: -; v_call: TRBV29-1; j_call: TRBJ1-2; cdr3_nt: TGCAGCGTTGTTGGGGGACAGGGCGACTATGGCTACACCTTC; cdr3_aa: CSVVGGQGDYGYTF
d_call: -; clone_size: -; v_call: TRBV29-1; j_call: TRBJ2-7; cdr3_nt: TGCAGCTTGGCAGGGTCCGACGAGCAGTACTTC; cdr3_aa: CSLAGSDEQYF
d_call: -; clone_size: few; v_call: TRBV19; j_call: TRBJ2-7; cdr3_nt: TGTGCCAGTAGTAGTACTGGGCGGAGTACCTACGAGCAGTACTTC; cdr3_aa: CASSSTGRSTYEQYF
d_call: -; clone_size: few; v_call: TRBV19; j_call: TRBJ2-7; cdr3_nt: TGTGCCAGTAGTATAGGACAGGAGCAGTACTTC; cdr3_aa: CASSIGQEQYF
d_call: TRBD1; clone_size: many; v_call: TRBV19; j_call: TRBJ1-2; cdr3_nt: TGTGCCAGTAGTATAGCAGGGGGCCGTCTACATGGCTACACCTTC; cdr3_aa: CASSIAGGRLHGYTF
d_call: -; clone_size: once; v_call: TRBV14; j_call: TRBJ2-5; cdr3_nt: TGTGCCAGCAGCCAAGATATAAAGACCCAGTACTTC; cdr3_aa: CASSQDIKTQYF
d_call: TRBD1; clone_size: -; v_call: TRBV20-1; j_call: TRBJ2-7; cdr3_nt: TGCAGTGCTAGAGGACCGATCGACAGGGACTACGAGCAGTACTTC; cdr3_aa: CSARGPIDRDYEQYF
d_call: TRBD1; clone_size: -; v_call: TRBV19; j_call: TRBJ1-5; cdr3_nt: TGTGCCAGCGGGACAGGGGGTTATCAGCCCCAGCATTTT; cdr3_aa: CASGTGGYQPQHF
d_call: -; clone_size: -; v_call: TRBV7-2; j_call: TRBJ1-2; cdr3_nt: TGTGCCAGCAGCCGTATTCGGGTTGAAGCCTTTAACTTC; cdr3_aa: CASSRIRVEAFNF
d_call: -; clone_size: few; v_call: TRBV13; j_call: TRBJ1-2; cdr3_nt: TGTGCCAGCAGCCAAACCGGGACACGGACCTACACCTTC; cdr3_aa: CASSQTGTRTYTF
d_call: -; clone_size: few; v_call: TRBV15; j_call: TRBJ1-4; cdr3_nt: TGTGCCACCAGGGGGGGGTTGGAAAAACTGTTTTTT; cdr3_aa: CATRGGLEKLFF
d_call: -; clone_size: once; v_call: TRBV5-1; j_call: TRBJ1-1; cdr3_nt: TGCGCCAGCAGCTCTGGACAGCCGAACACTGAAGCTTTCTTT; cdr3_aa: CASSSGQPNTEAFF
d_call: TRBD2; clone_size: many; v_call: TRBV7-9; j_call: TRBJ2-7; cdr3_nt: TGTGCCAGCAGCCAAGTTCTAGCGGGAGTTGAGCAGTACTTC; cdr3_aa: CASSQVLAGVEQYF
d_call: -; clone_size: -; v_call: TRBV10-3; j_call: TRBJ1-5; cdr3_nt: TGTGCCATCAGGGCAGAGATCAATCAGCCCCAGCATTTT; cdr3_aa: CAIRAEINQPQHF
d_call: -; clone_size: -; v_call: TRBV5-1; j_call: TRBJ1-1; cdr3_nt: TGCGCCAGCCGGAGGGGGGGCTTGAACACTGAAGCTTTCTTT; cdr3_aa: CASRRGGLNTEAFF
d_call: -; clone_size: -; v_call: TRBV20-1; j_call: TRBJ2-5; cdr3_nt: TGCAGTGCTAGAAAGGGGGCGGGAGGTCTTTTAGAGACCCAGTACTTC; cdr3_aa: CSARKGAGGLLETQYF
d_call: TRBD1; clone_size: -; v_call: TRBV5-1; j_call: TRBJ2-2; cdr3_nt: TGCGCCAGCAGCTTGGGGACAGGGGCGAGCACCGGGGAGCTGTTTTTT; cdr3_aa: CASSLGTGASTGELFF
d_call: TRBD1; clone_size: -; v_call: TRBV6-1; j_call: TRBJ1-1; cdr3_nt: TGTGCCAGCAGAGCGGACAGGGTCGGGGAAGCTTTCTTT; cdr3_aa: CASRADRVGEAFF
d_call: -; clone_size: -; v_call: TRBV10-3; j_call: TRBJ1-5; cdr3_nt: TGTGCCAGCAGTTACTCGTTCCGGGACAAGCCCCAGCATTTT; cdr3_aa: CASSYSFRDKPQHF
d_call: -; clone_size: -; v_call: TRBV6-1; j_call: TRBJ1-5; cdr3_nt: TGTGCCAGCAGTGAACGGACACCCAGTCAGCCCCAGCATTTT; cdr3_aa: CASSERTPSQPQHF
d_call: TRBD1; clone_size: many; v_call: TRBV7-6; j_call: TRBJ1-6; cdr3_nt: TGTGCCAGCAGCCCGGGGACAGGGCAAGACTCACCCCTCCACTTT; cdr3_aa: CASSPGTGQDSPLHF
d_call: TRBD2; clone_size: -; v_call: TRBV7-2; j_call: TRBJ2-5; cdr3_nt: TGTGCCAGCAGCTTTTGGGGGGGTTCGCAAGAGACCCAGTACTTC; cdr3_aa: CASSFWGGSQETQYF
d_call: TRBD1; clone_size: -; v_call: TRBV20-1; j_call: TRBJ2-7; cdr3_nt: TGCAGTGCCCCGCTCGGACAGGGGGCCTACGAGCAGTACTTC; cdr3_aa: CSAPLGQGAYEQYF
d_call: TRBD1; clone_size: few; v_call: TRBV2; j_call: TRBJ1-5; cdr3_nt: TGTGCCAGCAGTTTATACTCAGGGGGCGCGAAACGCAATCAGCCCCAGCATTTT; cdr3_aa: CASSLYSGGAKRNQPQHF
d_call: -; clone_size: few; v_call: TRBV7-9; j_call: TRBJ1-6; cdr3_nt: TGCGCCAGCAGCCAAGAATCCCAGTTTCATTCACCCCTCCACTTT; cdr3_aa: CASSQESQFHSPLHF
d_call: TRBD1; clone_size: -; v_call: TRBV7-9; j_call: TRBJ2-2; cdr3_nt: TGTGCCAGCAGTTCCCGGACAGGGGTTAGCACCGGGGAGCTGTTTTTT; cdr3_aa: CASSSRTGVSTGELFF
d_call: -; clone_size: once; v_call: TRBV2; j_call: TRBJ2-7; cdr3_nt: TGTGCCAGCAGCGATGCCTCAGGGTACGAGCAGTACTTC; cdr3_aa: CASSDASGYEQYF
d_call: TRBD1; clone_size: -; v_call: TRBV29-1; j_call: TRBJ2-5; cdr3_nt: TGCAGCGTGAGCACCGGGACAGGGACCCAGTACTTC; cdr3_aa: CSVSTGTGTQYF
d_call: TRBD1; clone_size: -; v_call: TRBV10-2; j_call: TRBJ1-2; cdr3_nt: TGCGCCAGCGGGACAGGGGGATATGGCTACACCTTC; cdr3_aa: CASGTGGYGYTF
d_call: TRBD2; clone_size: -; v_call: TRBV7-2; j_call: TRBJ2-7; cdr3_nt: TGTGCCACGATTATAGCGGGTCCAGACTACGAGCAGTACTTC; cdr3_aa: CATIIAGPDYEQYF
d_call: -; clone_size: -; v_call: TRBV20-1; j_call: TRBJ1-4; cdr3_nt: TGCAGTGCCCACGGACCAAATGAAAAACTGTTTTTT; cdr3_aa: CSAHGPNEKLFF
d_call: -; clone_size: -; v_call: TRBV20-1; j_call: TRBJ2-7; cdr3_nt: TGCAGTGCTAGCGGACTGAGCTCCTACGAGCAGTACTTC; cdr3_aa: CSASGLSSYEQYF
d_call: TRBD1; clone_size: few; v_call: TRBV9; j_call: TRBJ1-1; cdr3_nt: TGTGCCAGCAGCGAAGCACTCACAGGGGGCAACACTGAAGCTTTCTTT; cdr3_aa: CASSEALTGGNTEAFF
d_call: TRBD1; clone_size: -; v_call: TRBV11-2; j_call: TRBJ1-2; cdr3_nt: TGTGCCAGCAGCACTGCAGGGGGCTCTGGCTACACCTTC; cdr3_aa: CASSTAGGSGYTF
d_call: -; clone_size: many; v_call: TRBV9; j_call: TRBJ1-2; cdr3_nt: TGTGCCAGCAGCCAAGCCTATGGCTACACCTTC; cdr3_aa: CASSQAYGYTF
d_call: -; clone_size: few; v_call: TRBV5-8; j_call: TRBJ1-3; cdr3_nt: TGTGCCAGCAGCTCAGGGATAGCTGGAAACACCATATATTTT; cdr3_aa: CASSSGIAGNTIYF
d_call: -; clone_size: once; v_call: TRBV11-1; j_call: TRBJ1-2; cdr3_nt: TGTGCCAGCAGCGCCCCGGGATCAGGACATGGCTACACCTTC; cdr3_aa: CASSAPGSGHGYTF
d_call: TRBD1; clone_size: few; v_call: TRBV7-9; j_call: TRBJ1-4; cdr3_nt: TGTGCCAGCAGCTTAGCCGGGACAGTGCCGTCGGTTAATGAAAAACTGTTTTTT; cdr3_aa: CASSLAGTVPSVNEKLFF
d_call: TRBD2; clone_size: -; v_call: TRBV29-1; j_call: TRBJ2-2; cdr3_nt: TGCAGCGCTGGACTAGCGGGAGGGCCCTCCGGGGAGCTGTTTTTT; cdr3_aa: CSAGLAGGPSGELFF